This T cell receptor (beta chain) was recovered during a study of control samples from healthy donors and cancer patients (dated by TCRdb to 2018 to 2020). A word on this clone: Its antigen has not been determined. The record has no base qualities; no much larger clone is one base away.

The library was prepared using the immunoSEQ multiplex PCR assay. TCRdb provides this immuneACCESS table in a form limited to in-frame rearrangements. Some clones are lacking; in checked studies, under half of them reflect an unresolved V gene, and why the rest are absent is not known. The table for this sample lists some 210,000 clones; roughly nine tenths of them were counted only once. The ten largest clones capture about 1.7% of the sample. Material: blood. This clonotype was sampled from a man aged 25 to 45 in good health.

The CDR3 corresponds to CASSWGTDLNTEAFF. In nucleotide form, the sequence is TGCGCCAGCAGCTGGGGGACAGACCTGAACACTGAAGCTTTCTTT. The chain is assembled from TRBV5-1 and TRBJ1-1; TRBD1 aligns with 7 central bases. The germline V gene provides CDR1 SGHRS and CDR2 YFSETQ. Measured from the cysteine to the phenylalanine, the CDR3 is 15 residues long. Only CDR3 DNA is held: 45 bases, read in frame from base 1. For this chain, trimming is 3 bases at the V end and 0 bases at the J end, and the number of junction bases without a gene match is 5. The variable domain in full, with residues beyond the CDR3 obtained from the reference TRBV5-1 and TRBJ1-1 genes, is KAGVTQTPRYLIKTRGQQVTLSCSPISGHRSVSWYQQTPGQGLQFLFEYFSETQRNKGNFPGRFSGRQFSNSRSEMNVSTLELGDSALYLCASSWGTDLNTEAFFGQGTRLTVV.